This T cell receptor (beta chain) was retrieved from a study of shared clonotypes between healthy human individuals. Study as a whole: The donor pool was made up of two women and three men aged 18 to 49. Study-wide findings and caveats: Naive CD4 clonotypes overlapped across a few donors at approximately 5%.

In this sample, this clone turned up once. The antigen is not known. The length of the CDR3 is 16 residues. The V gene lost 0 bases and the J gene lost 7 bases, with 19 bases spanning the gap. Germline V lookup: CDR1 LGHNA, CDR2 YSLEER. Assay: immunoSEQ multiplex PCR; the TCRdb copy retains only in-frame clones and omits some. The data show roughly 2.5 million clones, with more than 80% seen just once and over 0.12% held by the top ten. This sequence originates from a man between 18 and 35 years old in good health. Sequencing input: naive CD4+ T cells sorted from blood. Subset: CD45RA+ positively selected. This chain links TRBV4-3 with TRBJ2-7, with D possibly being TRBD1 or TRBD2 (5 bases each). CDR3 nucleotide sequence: TGCGCCAGCAGCCAAGATAGGGCAGGGAGAATGGGGGAGCAGTACTTC. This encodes CASSQDRAGRMGEQYF.